The 29 T cell receptor beta chains given below trace back to one sample, sequenced in a study of shared clonotypes between healthy human individuals. Here immunoSEQ multiplex PCR was the method, and the copy in TCRdb shows in-frame clones only, minus some. The table records roughly 1.4 million clones, approximately 98.5% of them present only once. The sample taken for sequencing was naive CD4+ T cells sorted from blood. Subset noted: CD45RA+ positively selected. These receptors were collected from a man younger than 40 in good health.

The rearrangement joins TRBV21-1 to TRBJ1-1. TRBV21-1 is classified as a pseudogene. CDR3 length: 15 amino acids. CDR3 residues: CASSRQSGIGAEAFF. CDR3 nucleotide sequence: TGTGCCAGCAGCCGGCAATCGGGGATCGGGGCTGAAGCTTTCTTT.

The V and J genes are TRBV5-1 and TRBJ1-4, with 9 positions matching TRBD1. This CDR3 comprises 16 residues. Germline V gene lookup returns CDR1 SGHRS and CDR2 YFSETQ. V lost 4 bases to trimming and J lost 7 bases; unmatched junction nucleotides: 11. The CDR3 DNA is TGCGCCAGCAGCGTGGACTCTGGGACAGGGTTTGAAAAACTGTTTTTT. Its translation is CASSVDSGTGFEKLFF.

This clone was recorded only once. This chain connects TRBV2 to TRBJ2-3; D not certain. This CDR3 has 12 amino acids. CDR1 SNHLY and CDR2 FYNNEI come from the germline V gene. V lost 4 bases to trimming and J lost 7 bases, with 9 bases between them. The chain's CDR3 is CASSGGIHTQYF. The CDR3 DNA reads TGTGCCAGCAGTGGGGGAATCCATACGCAGTATTTT.

This chain uses TRBV29-1 with TRBJ2-3; D may match TRBD1 or TRBD2 (5 bases each). Between the trimmed V and J ends, which lost 5 bases and 4 bases, there was a span of 19 bases. The germline V gene has CDR1 SQVTM and CDR2 ANQGSEA. This CDR3 has 15 residues. CDR3 in amino acids: CSVKLGASSSDTQYF. The CDR3 DNA reads TGCAGCGTTAAACTAGGGGCTTCATCCTCAGATACGCAGTATTTT.

Here the CDR3 DNA reads TGTGCCAGCAGCCAACAGAATCAGCCCCAGCATTTT. As protein: CASSQQNQPQHF. V usage is TRBV14 and J usage is TRBJ1-5; D is ambiguous. The CDR3 runs to 12 residues. V lost 2 bases to trimming and J lost 4 bases, with 3 bases between them. Germline CDR1 and CDR2: SGHDN and FVKESK.

The chain carries TRBV11-2 and TRBJ2-1; D might be TRBD1 or TRBD2, each matching 5 bases. CDR3 length equals 17 residues. From germline, CDR1 is SGHAT and CDR2 FQNNGV. Trimming left V 5 bases short and J 8 bases short, with 25 bases between. CDR3 in amino acids: CASSPPHRDPPSYEQFF. The CDR3 DNA follows: TGTGCCAGCAGCCCCCCCCACCGGGACCCACCCTCCTATGAGCAGTTCTTC.

J is TRBJ2-7 and V is TRBV5-4; TRBD2 matches at 13 bases. This CDR3 is 15 amino acids long. J gave up 3 bases and V 4 bases, and 4 bases lay outside the gene matches. CDR1 and CDR2 from the germline V gene are SGHNT and YYREEE (reference sequence). Here the CDR3 reads CASSVGTSGVYEQYF. The CDR3, as DNA: TGTGCCAGCAGCGTCGGGACTAGCGGGGTCTACGAGCAGTACTTC. Drawing the rest from reference TRBV5-4 and TRBJ2-7, the complete variable domain is ETGVTQSPTHLIKTRGQQVTLRCSSQSGHNTVSWYQQALGQGPQFIFQYYREEENGRGNFPPRFSGLQFPNYSSELNVNALELDDSALYLCASSVGTSGVYEQYFGPGTRLTVT.

The chain combines TRBV28 with TRBJ2-3; D might be TRBD2 (5 bases). Per germline, CDR1 MDHEN and CDR2 SYDVKM. The V end lost 2 bases, the J end lost 10 bases, and 10 bases lay between the germline ends. The CDR3 length is 12 residues. As DNA, the CDR3 is TGTGCCAGCAGTTTAACTAGGGTTTCGCAGTATTTT. Protein sequence: CASSLTRVSQYF.

The V call is TRBV6-5, the J call TRBJ2-7; 11 nucleotides align to TRBD2. This CDR3 has 15 amino acids. Germline V gene lookup returns CDR1 MNHEY and CDR2 SVGAGI. J gave up 3 bases and V 2 bases, and 3 bases lay outside the gene matches. This chain's CDR3 is CASSYDTSGSYEQYF. In DNA form, the CDR3 reads TGTGCCAGCAGTTACGATACTAGCGGGAGCTACGAGCAGTACTTC.

The chain employs TRBV5-1 and TRBJ2-1, with 7 bases aligning to TRBD2. V lost 4 bases, J lost 0 bases, and 4 bases stayed unmatched. Germline V lookup: CDR1 SGHRS, CDR2 YFSETQ. The length of the CDR3 is 15 residues. CDR3 sequence (DNA): TGCGCCAGCAGCCAAGGACTAGACTCCTACAATGAGCAGTTCTTC. Protein: CASSQGLDSYNEQFF.

This clone was detected only once. This chain joins TRBV28 and TRBJ2-7; D ambiguous. The germline V gene encodes CDR1 MDHEN and CDR2 SYDVKM. There are 16 residues in the CDR3. Trimming removed 4 bases at V and 0 bases at J, with 16 bases between. CDR3 in amino acids: CASSWTVAASSYEQYF. CDR3 coding DNA: TGTGCCAGCAGTTGGACGGTGGCGGCCAGCTCCTACGAGCAGTACTTC.

This sequence joins TRBV10-1 and TRBJ1-1, with D unclear. CDR1 and CDR2 from the germline V gene are WNHNN and SYGVQD (reference sequence). The CDR3 spans 13 residues. Trimming removed 3 bases at V and 4 bases at J, with 9 bases between. The CDR3 region is CASSDGVGTEAFF. The CDR3 nucleotides are TGCGCCAGCAGTGACGGGGTAGGCACTGAAGCTTTCTTT.

The count of this clone is one. The CDR3 spells CASSTPGTGSVNTEAFF. The DNA of the CDR3 is TGTGCCAGCAGCACCCCCGGGACAGGCAGCGTGAACACTGAAGCTTTCTTT. This rearrangement joins TRBV5-4 to TRBJ1-1; 8 bases fit TRBD1. Per germline, CDR1 SGHNT and CDR2 YYREEE (reference sequence). The V gene end was trimmed by 4 bases and the J gene end by 0 bases; junction bases not matched to a gene: 11. The CDR3 covers 17 residues.

The chain couples TRBV9 to TRBJ2-3; perhaps TRBD2 as D (6 bases). Germline V gene lookup returns CDR1 SGDLS and CDR2 YYNGEE. Trimming removed 6 bases from V and 0 bases from J, with 11 bases in between. The CDR3 spans 14 residues. This CDR3 is CASTRAGSTDTQYF. CDR3 nucleotides: TGTGCCAGCACACGGGCGGGAAGCACAGATACGCAGTATTTT.

The chain has TRBV5-1 and TRBJ2-3; weak D call: TRBD2 (5 bases). The germline gives CDR1 SGHRS, CDR2 YFSETQ. The V and J ends lost 4 bases and 2 bases respectively, with 14 bases between them. This CDR3 comprises 15 residues. CDR3 sequence reads: CASSVTLDNTDTQYF. CDR3 nucleotides: TGCGCCAGCAGCGTCACACTAGACAACACAGATACGCAGTATTTT. Complete variable domain (other parts from reference TRBV5-1 and TRBJ2-3): KAGVTQTPRYLIKTRGQQVTLSCSPISGHRSVSWYQQTPGQGLQFLFEYFSETQRNKGNFPGRFSGRQFSNSRSEMNVSTLELGDSALYLCASSVTLDNTDTQYFGPGTRLTVL.

This clone was recorded only once. The V gene is TRBV5-4, the J gene TRBJ2-3; 9 nucleotides align to TRBD1. Unmatched junction bases numbered 6, after V lost 4 bases and J lost 3 bases. CDR1 SGHNT and CDR2 YYREEE come from the germline V gene (reference sequence). This CDR3 has 15 amino acids. CDR3 sequence reads: CASSRDRVRTDTQYF. CDR3 DNA: TGTGCCAGCAGCCGGGACAGGGTTAGGACAGATACGCAGTATTTT. Variable domain in full (rest from reference TRBV5-4 and TRBJ2-3): ETGVTQSPTHLIKTRGQQVTLRCSSQSGHNTVSWYQQALGQGPQFIFQYYREEENGRGNFPPRFSGLQFPNYSSELNVNALELDDSALYLCASSRDRVRTDTQYFGPGTRLTVL.

V gene TRBV5-1 combines with J gene TRBJ2-3; D may be TRBD2 (5 bases). The CDR3 runs to 15 residues. Germline CDR1 SGHRS, CDR2 YFSETQ. Trimming shortened V by 4 bases and J by 4 bases, and 16 bases separated the two germline ends. CDR3 amino acids: CASSLNLALSDTQYF. The CDR3 DNA follows: TGCGCCAGCAGCCTAAATCTAGCACTTTCAGATACGCAGTATTTT.

V is TRBV21-1 and J is TRBJ2-2; the D segment call TRBD1 is taken from the table without a DNA check. TRBV21-1 is an annotated pseudogene. The CDR3 contains 16 residues. The CDR3 DNA follows: TGTGCCAGCAGCAAAGAGGGGTGGAACTACACCGGGGAGCTGTTTTTT. Translated: CASSKEGWNYTGELFF.

The rearrangement joins TRBV6-5 to TRBJ1-5; D possibly corresponds to TRBD1 (5 bases). The CDR3 consists of 14 residues. CDR1 is MNHEY, CDR2 SVGAGI, per germline. The V end was cut by 6 bases, the J end by 1 base, with 10 bases between. CDR3 protein: CASRLRGSNQPQHF. The DNA for the CDR3 is TGTGCCAGCAGGTTAAGGGGAAGCAATCAGCCCCAGCATTTT.

This clone was seen once. This chain connects TRBV21-1 to TRBJ2-3; the table gives TRBD2 as D, unverified against the DNA. TRBV21-1 is marked as a pseudogene. The CDR3 is 17 residues long. Written as DNA, the CDR3 is TGTGCCAGCAGCAAACGGGGACTAGCGGAATACACAGATACGCAGTATTTT. Translation gives CASSKRGLAEYTDTQYF.

CDR3 loop: CASSEGQGASEQYF. For the CDR3, the DNA is TGCGCCAGCAGTGAGGGACAGGGGGCTTCCGAGCAGTACTTC. The genes are TRBV10-1 and TRBJ2-7; 11 nucleotides agree with TRBD1. Germline values: CDR1 WNHNN, CDR2 SYGVQD (reference sequence). The CDR3 has 14 amino acids. The ends lost 2 bases at V and 6 bases at J; junction bases unmatched: 3.

This chain connects TRBV5-5 to TRBJ2-2; 11 nucleotides align to TRBD2. J lost 4 bases, V lost 2 bases, and 1 base had no gene match. Germline lookup yields CDR1 SGHKS and CDR2 YYEKEE (reference sequence). The CDR3 spans 15 residues. The DNA for the CDR3 is TGTGCCAGCAGCTTACTAGCGGGAGCCACCGGGGAGCTGTTTTTT. This gives the protein CASSLLAGATGELFF.

The chain couples TRBV9 to TRBJ2-7, with 10 bases matching TRBD2. V lost 2 bases to trimming and J lost 5 bases; unmatched junction nucleotides: 7. The germline V gene encodes CDR1 SGDLS and CDR2 YYNGEE. The length of the CDR3 is 15 residues. Written as DNA, the CDR3 is TGTGCCAGCAGCGTTCGAACTAGCGGGATCCACGAGCAGTACTTC. It translates to CASSVRTSGIHEQYF.

The gene calls are TRBV27 and TRBJ2-2; perhaps TRBD2 as D (5 bases). This CDR3 has 12 amino acids. Trimming took 6 bases from V and 5 from J, leaving 7 bases between them. Germline V gene data show CDR1 as MNHEY and CDR2 as SMNVEV (reference sequence). CDR3 amino acids: CASRTITGELFF. The CDR3 DNA sequence: TGTGCCAGCAGGACTATTACCGGGGAGCTGTTTTTT.

The rearrangement uses TRBV19 and TRBJ2-7; 7 nucleotides align to TRBD1. In germline, CDR1 is LNHDA, CDR2 SQIVND (reference sequence). The CDR3 sequence is 14 residues long. The ends lost 1 base at V and 6 bases at J; junction bases unmatched: 6. This CDR3 reads CASSIAPRTGEQYF. CDR3 in DNA: TGTGCCAGTAGTATAGCCCCCAGGACAGGCGAGCAGTACTTC.

The V and J genes are TRBV6-6 and TRBJ1-2; 8 bases agree with TRBD1. V lost 4 bases, J lost 5 bases, and 6 bases stayed unmatched. The germline V gene encodes CDR1 MNHNY and CDR2 SVGAGI (reference sequence). The CDR3 spans 14 residues. The CDR3 protein is CASSFQGAVYGYTF. The CDR3 DNA sequence: TGTGCCAGCAGTTTCCAGGGGGCTGTTTATGGCTACACCTTC.

This clone was seen a single time. V is TRBV6-6 and J is TRBJ1-4; D remains ambiguous. Trimming removed 8 bases from V and 0 bases from J, with 10 bases in between. Per the germline V gene, CDR1 is MNHNY and CDR2 is SVGAGI (reference sequence). The length of the CDR3 is 14 residues. The CDR3 bases are TGTGCCAGCGCTAATGGTGCAACTAATGAAAAACTGTTTTTT. Protein: CASANGATNEKLFF.

V usage is TRBV7-3 and J usage is TRBJ2-7; D is undetermined. Germline values: CDR1 SGHTA, CDR2 FQGTGA. This CDR3 is 13 amino acids long. V lost 4 bases and J 6 bases, leaving 13 bases between the germline ends. CDR3 amino acids: CASSSTALGEQYF. The CDR3 DNA reads as TGTGCCAGCAGCTCCACTGCCCTTGGCGAGCAGTACTTC. The variable domain in full, with the rest retrieved from reference TRBV7-3 and TRBJ2-7, is GAGVSQTPSNKVTEKGKYVELRCDPISGHTALYWYRQSLGQGPEFLIYFQGTGAADDSGLPNDRFFAVRPEGSVSTLKIQRTERGDSAVYLCASSSTALGEQYFGPGTRLTVT.

The chain carries TRBV6-1 and TRBJ2-1; 7 nucleotides agree with TRBD2. This CDR3 is 14 amino acids long. After removal of 4 bases from V and 8 bases from J, the junction contained 8 bases not matched to a gene. In germline, CDR1 is MNHNS, CDR2 SASEGT. CDR3 region: CASSGTRWGDEQFF. CDR3 bases: TGTGCCAGCAGTGGGACTAGATGGGGCGATGAGCAGTTCTTC.